This T cell receptor (beta chain) originates from a study of cytomegalovirus exposure and HLA in healthy donors. General study findings and limits: TCR beta V- and J-gene trimming was later associated with a missense DCLRE1C variant.

With respect to this clone: As yet, its antigen is unknown.

The PCR had 60 Vbeta and 13 Jbeta primers. Authors' analysis steps: Unique TCR beta chains numbered approximately 80 million in a later analysis, with roughly 11 million shared. The protocol was immunoSEQ multiplex PCR, while the TCRdb copy is restricted to in-frame clones and leaves out a portion. V, J and clone size were drawn from that table, and D and trimming were deduced from the DNA. The sample lists approximately 100,000 clones, approximately 80% occurring once. Trimming cost V 0 bases and J 0 bases, with 10 bases left between them. The CDR3 covers 16 residues. Looked up from germline, CDR1 is SGHRS and CDR2 is YFSETQ.

Sequencing was done on a sample of PBMCs. The genes are TRBV5-1 and TRBJ1-3, with D tentatively TRBD1 (6 bases). This receptor was taken from a female donor in good health and CMV-seropositive. The chain's CDR3 is CASSLEQGISGNTIYF. The CDR3 DNA follows: TGCGCCAGCAGCTTGGAGCAGGGGATCTCTGGAAACACCATATATTTT.